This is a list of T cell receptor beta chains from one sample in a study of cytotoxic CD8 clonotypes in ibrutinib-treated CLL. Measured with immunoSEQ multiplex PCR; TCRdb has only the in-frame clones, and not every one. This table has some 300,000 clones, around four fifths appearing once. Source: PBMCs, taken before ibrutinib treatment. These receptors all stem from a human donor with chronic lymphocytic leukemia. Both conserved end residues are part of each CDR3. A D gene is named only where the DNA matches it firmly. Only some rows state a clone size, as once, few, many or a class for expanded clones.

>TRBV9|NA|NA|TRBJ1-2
CASSSQGGYTF
TGTGCCAGCAGCTCACAGGGTGGCTACACCTTC
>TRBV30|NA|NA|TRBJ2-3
CAWSILNGDTQYF
TGTGCCTGGAGTATTCTAAACGGGGATACGCAGTATTTT
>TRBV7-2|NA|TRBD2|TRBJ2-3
CASSLSYSGRASTDTQYF
TGTGCCAGCAGCTTATCTTATAGCGGGAGGGCCAGCACAGATACGCAGTATTTT
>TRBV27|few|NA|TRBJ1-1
CASSLSQGLDAFF
TGTGCCAGCAGTTTATCGCAGGGGTTGGATGCTTTCTTT
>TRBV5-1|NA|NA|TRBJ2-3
CASSLRGLQPDTQYF
TGCGCCAGCAGCTTGCGGGGGCTTCAGCCGGATACGCAGTATTTT
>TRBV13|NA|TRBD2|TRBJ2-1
CASSLGGWGLAAHNEQFF
TGTGCCAGCAGCTTAGGGGGTTGGGGACTAGCGGCCCACAATGAGCAGTTCTTC
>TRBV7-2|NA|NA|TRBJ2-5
CASRQRETQYF
TGTGCCAGCAGACAAAGAGAGACCCAGTACTTC
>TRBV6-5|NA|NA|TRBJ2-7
CASSYSGYTYEQYF
TGTGCCAGCAGTTACTCGGGATACACCTACGAGCAGTACTTC
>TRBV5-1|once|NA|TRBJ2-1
CASSRTGDYNEQFF
TGCGCCAGCAGTCGGACTGGAGACTACAATGAGCAGTTCTTC
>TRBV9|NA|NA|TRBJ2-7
CASSVVPGGIHEQYF
TGTGCCAGCAGCGTAGTGCCAGGGGGGATCCACGAGCAGTACTTC
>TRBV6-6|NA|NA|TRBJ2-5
CASSYLAREETQYF
TGTGCCAGCAGTTACCTGGCTAGGGAAGAGACCCAGTACTTC
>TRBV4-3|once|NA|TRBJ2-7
CASSQDVSFLYEQYF
TGCGCCAGCAGCCAAGATGTTAGCTTTCTCTACGAGCAGTACTTC
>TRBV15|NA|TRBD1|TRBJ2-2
CATSIEQGSLNTGELFF
TGTGCCACCAGCATTGAACAGGGGTCCCTGAACACCGGGGAGCTGTTTTTT
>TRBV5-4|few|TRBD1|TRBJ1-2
CASSGRGRWNYGYTF
TGTGCCAGCAGCGGCAGGGGGCGGTGGAACTATGGCTACACCTTC
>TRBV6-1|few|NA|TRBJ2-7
CASSEWITYEQYF
TGTGCCAGCAGTGAGTGGATCACCTACGAGCAGTACTTC
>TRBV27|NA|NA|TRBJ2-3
CASRRLDTQYF
TGTGCCAGCAGAAGGCTAGATACGCAGTATTTT